This T cell receptor (beta chain) was recovered during a study of technical replicates of blood from a handful of donors. Method: immunoSEQ multiplex PCR; TCRdb's copy keeps in-frame clones and lacks some. The sample has 13,000 or so clones; approximately 96% are singletons. This CDR3 is 15 amino acids long. The germline V gene encodes CDR1 SGHRS and CDR2 YFSETQ. V dropped 3 bases and J dropped 1 base, with 10 bases sitting between them. Sequencing used PBMCs. The receptor comes from a human donor in good health. This rearrangement joins TRBV5-1 to TRBJ2-2, with TRBD1 as a possible D gene (6 bases). The CDR3 protein is CASSSVTGNTGELFF. Here the CDR3 DNA reads TGCGCCAGCAGCTCCGTGACAGGGAACACCGGGGAGCTGTTTTTT.